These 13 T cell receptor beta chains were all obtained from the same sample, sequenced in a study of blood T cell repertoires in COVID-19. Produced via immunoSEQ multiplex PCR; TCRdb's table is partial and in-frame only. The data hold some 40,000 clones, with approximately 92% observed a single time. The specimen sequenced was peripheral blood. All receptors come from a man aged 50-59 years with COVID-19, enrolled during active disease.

CDR3 in amino acids: CASSPLVGVAFF. The DNA of the CDR3 is TGTGCCAGCAGCCCTTTGGTCGGGGTAGCTTTCTTT. The chain links TRBV12-3 or TRBV12-4 to TRBJ1-1; D ambiguous. The CDR3 consists of 12 residues. V was cut by 6 bases and J by 10 bases, with 15 bases left in between.

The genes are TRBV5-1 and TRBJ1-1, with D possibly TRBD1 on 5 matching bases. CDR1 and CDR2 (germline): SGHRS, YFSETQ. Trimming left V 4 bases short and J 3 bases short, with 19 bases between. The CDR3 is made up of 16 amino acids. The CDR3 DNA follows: TGCGCCAGCAGCCCCGGAGGGGTTTTGAGAGACACTGAAGCTTTCTTT. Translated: CASSPGGVLRDTEAFF. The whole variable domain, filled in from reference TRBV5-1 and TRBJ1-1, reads KAGVTQTPRYLIKTRGQQVTLSCSPISGHRSVSWYQQTPGQGLQFLFEYFSETQRNKGNFPGRFSGRQFSNSRSEMNVSTLELGDSALYLCASSPGGVLRDTEAFFGQGTRLTVV.

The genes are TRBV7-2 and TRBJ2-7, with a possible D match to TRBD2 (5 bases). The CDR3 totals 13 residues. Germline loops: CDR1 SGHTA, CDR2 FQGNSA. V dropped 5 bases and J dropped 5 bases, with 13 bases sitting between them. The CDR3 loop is CASSPRPGNEQYF. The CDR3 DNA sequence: TGTGCCAGCAGCCCGCGGCCGGGGAACGAGCAGTACTTC.

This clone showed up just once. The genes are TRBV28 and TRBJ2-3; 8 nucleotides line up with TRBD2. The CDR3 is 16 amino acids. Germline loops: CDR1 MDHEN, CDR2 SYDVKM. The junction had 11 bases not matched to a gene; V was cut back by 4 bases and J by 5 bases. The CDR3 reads CASSSPGLAGKDTQYF. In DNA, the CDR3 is TGTGCCAGCAGTTCCCCTGGACTAGCCGGGAAAGATACGCAGTATTTT.

Here the CDR3 reads CASSLIPAYEQYF. The CDR3 DNA reads TGTGCCAGCAGCCTTATTCCCGCCTACGAGCAGTACTTC. V usage is TRBV3-1 (or the pseudogene TRBV3-2) and J usage is TRBJ2-7; D not certain. CDR3 size: 13 residues. V shed 4 bases and J shed 2 bases, with 9 bases lying between them. CDR1 and CDR2 from the germline V gene are LGHDT and YNNKEL (reference sequence).

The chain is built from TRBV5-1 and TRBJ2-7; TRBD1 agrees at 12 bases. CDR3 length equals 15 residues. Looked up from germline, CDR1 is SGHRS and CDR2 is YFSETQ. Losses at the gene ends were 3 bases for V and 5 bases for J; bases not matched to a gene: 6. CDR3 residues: CASSSLGQGAHEQYF. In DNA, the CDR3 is TGCGCCAGCAGCTCTTTGGGACAGGGGGCCCACGAGCAGTACTTC. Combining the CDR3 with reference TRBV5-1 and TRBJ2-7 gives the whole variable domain KAGVTQTPRYLIKTRGQQVTLSCSPISGHRSVSWYQQTPGQGLQFLFEYFSETQRNKGNFPGRFSGRQFSNSRSEMNVSTLELGDSALYLCASSSLGQGAHEQYFGPGTRLTVT.

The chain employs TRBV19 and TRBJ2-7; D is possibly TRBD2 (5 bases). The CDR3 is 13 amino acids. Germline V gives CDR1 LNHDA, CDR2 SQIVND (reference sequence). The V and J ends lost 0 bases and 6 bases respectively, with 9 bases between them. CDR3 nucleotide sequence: TGTGCCAGTAGTATAGATCGCCGGGGCGAGCAGTACTTC. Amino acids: CASSIDRRGEQYF.

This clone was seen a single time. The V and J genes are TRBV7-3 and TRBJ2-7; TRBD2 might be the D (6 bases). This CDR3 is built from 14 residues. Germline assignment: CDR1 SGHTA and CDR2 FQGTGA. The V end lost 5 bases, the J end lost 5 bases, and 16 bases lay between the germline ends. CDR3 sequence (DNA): TGTGCCAGCAGCCGGACTATTACCGTCCACGAGCAGTACTTC. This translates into CASSRTITVHEQYF.

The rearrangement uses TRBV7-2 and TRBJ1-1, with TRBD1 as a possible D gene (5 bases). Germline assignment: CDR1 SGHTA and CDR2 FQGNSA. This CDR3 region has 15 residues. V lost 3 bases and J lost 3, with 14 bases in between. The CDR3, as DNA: TGTGCCAGCAGCTTTCGGAAAGGGGTACACACTGAAGCTTTCTTT. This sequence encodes CASSFRKGVHTEAFF.

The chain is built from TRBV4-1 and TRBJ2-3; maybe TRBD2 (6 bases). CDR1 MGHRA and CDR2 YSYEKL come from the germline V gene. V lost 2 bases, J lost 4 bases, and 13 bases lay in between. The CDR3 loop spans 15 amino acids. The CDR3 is CASSQRGLAADTQYF. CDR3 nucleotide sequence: TGCGCCAGCAGCCAAAGAGGGTTAGCGGCAGATACGCAGTATTTT.

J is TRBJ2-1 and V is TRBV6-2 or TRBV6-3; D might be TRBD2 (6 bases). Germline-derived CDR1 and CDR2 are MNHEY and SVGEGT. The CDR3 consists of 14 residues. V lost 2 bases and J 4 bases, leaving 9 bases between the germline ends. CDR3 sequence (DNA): TGTGCCAGCAGTTACCTGGGACTTTACAATGAGCAGTTCTTC. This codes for CASSYLGLYNEQFF.

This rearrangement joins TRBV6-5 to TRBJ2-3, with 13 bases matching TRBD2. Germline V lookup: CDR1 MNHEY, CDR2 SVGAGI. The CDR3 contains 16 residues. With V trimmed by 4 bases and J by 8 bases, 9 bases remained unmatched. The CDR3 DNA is TGTGCCAGCAGTTCCCGGACTAGCGGGAGTATGGCTACGCAGTATTTT. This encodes CASSSRTSGSMATQYF.

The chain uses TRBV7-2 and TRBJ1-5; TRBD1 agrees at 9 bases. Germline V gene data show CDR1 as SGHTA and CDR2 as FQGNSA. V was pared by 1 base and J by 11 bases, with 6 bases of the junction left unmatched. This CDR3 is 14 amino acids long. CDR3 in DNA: TGTGCCAGCAGCTTAGTCGGGACAGGGATTGCCCAGCATTTT. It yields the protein CASSLVGTGIAQHF.